This T cell receptor beta chain was captured by sequencing in a study of T cells in Graves' hyperthyroidism and ophthalmopathy. Study summary: Peripheral blood was obtained at initial diagnosis, preceding any treatment. Findings of the study overall: Blood also contained most expanded thyroid clonotypes above 0.001. The model made its ophthalmopathy prediction, and onset followed a median about 6 months later.

RNA transcripts provided the source from which TCR beta CDR3 regions were amplified. The HTBI primer set served for first-round RT-PCR of the TCR CDR3. TCRdb passed the multiplex PCR reads through MiXCR, listing each CDR3 protein once. The sample consists of roughly 640,000 distinct CDR3 sequences, approximately 16% of them appearing once. The V gene's germline CDR1 is SNHLY and CDR2 FYNNEI. The CDR3 has 14 amino acids. Turning to this clonotype: Its specificity is not known. One end of the junction does not line up with germline, which may come from a read error.

Patients were excluded for uncontrolled infection, other autoimmune disease, pregnancy or lactation. Sample: blood. The chain has TRBV2 and TRBJ1-4, with TRBD1 matching 9 bases. This TCR came from a woman between 35 and 50 years old with Graves' ophthalmopathy. This CDR3 is CASSKDRGVEKLVF. As DNA, the CDR3 is TGTGCCAGCAGTAAAGACAGGGGGGTTGAAAAACTGGTTTTT. Full variable domain (outside the CDR3, taken from reference TRBV2 and TRBJ1-4): EPEVTQTPSHQVTQMGQEVILRCVPISNHLYFYWYRQILGQKVEFLVSFYNNEISEKSEIFDDQFSVERPDGSNFTLKIRSTKLEDSAMYFCASSKDRGVEKLVFGSGTQLSVL.